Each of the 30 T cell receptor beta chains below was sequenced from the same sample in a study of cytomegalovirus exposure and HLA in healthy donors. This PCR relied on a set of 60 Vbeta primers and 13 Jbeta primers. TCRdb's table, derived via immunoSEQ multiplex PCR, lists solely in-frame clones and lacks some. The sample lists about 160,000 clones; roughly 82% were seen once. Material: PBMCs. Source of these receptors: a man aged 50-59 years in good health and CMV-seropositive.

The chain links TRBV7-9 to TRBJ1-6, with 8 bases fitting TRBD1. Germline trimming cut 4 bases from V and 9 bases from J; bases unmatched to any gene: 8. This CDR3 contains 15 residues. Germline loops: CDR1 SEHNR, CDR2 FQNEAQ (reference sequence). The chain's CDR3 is CASSSGTGPGSPLHF. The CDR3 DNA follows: TGTGCCAGCAGCTCAGGGACAGGCCCCGGTTCACCCCTCCACTTT. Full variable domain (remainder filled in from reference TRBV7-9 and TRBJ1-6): DTGVSQNPRHKITKRGQNVTFRCDPISEHNRLYWYRQTLGQGPEFLTYFQNEAQLEKSRLLSDRFSAERPKGSFSTLEIQRTEQGDSAMYLCASSSGTGPGSPLHFGNGTRLTVT.

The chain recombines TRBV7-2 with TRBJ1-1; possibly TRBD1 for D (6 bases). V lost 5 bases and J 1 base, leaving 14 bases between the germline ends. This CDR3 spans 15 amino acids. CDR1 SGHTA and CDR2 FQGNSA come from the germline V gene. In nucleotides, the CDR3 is TGTGCCAGCAGCGTACAGGGACGAGGGAACACTGAAGCTTTCTTT. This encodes CASSVQGRGNTEAFF.

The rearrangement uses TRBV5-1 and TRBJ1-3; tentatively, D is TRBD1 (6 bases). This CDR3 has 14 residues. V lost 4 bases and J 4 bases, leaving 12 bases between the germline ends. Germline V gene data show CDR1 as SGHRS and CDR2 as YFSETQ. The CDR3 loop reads CASSPTGSGNTIYF. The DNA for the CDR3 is TGCGCCAGCAGCCCGACAGGTTCGGGAAACACCATATATTTT.

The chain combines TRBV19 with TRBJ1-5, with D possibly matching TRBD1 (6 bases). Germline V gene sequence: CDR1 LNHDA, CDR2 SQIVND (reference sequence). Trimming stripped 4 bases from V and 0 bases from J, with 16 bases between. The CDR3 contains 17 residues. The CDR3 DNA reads TGTGCCAGTAGTAGCCAGACAGGAAAAAATAGCAATCAGCCCCAGCATTTT. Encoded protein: CASSSQTGKNSNQPQHF.

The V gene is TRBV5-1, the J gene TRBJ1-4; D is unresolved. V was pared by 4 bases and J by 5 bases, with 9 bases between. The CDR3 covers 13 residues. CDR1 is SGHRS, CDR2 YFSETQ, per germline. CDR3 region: CASSPNRNEKLFF. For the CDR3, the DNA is TGCGCCAGCAGCCCGAACAGAAATGAAAAACTGTTTTTT. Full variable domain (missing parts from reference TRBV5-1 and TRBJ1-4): KAGVTQTPRYLIKTRGQQVTLSCSPISGHRSVSWYQQTPGQGLQFLFEYFSETQRNKGNFPGRFSGRQFSNSRSEMNVSTLELGDSALYLCASSPNRNEKLFFGSGTQLSVL.

The CDR3 nucleotides are TGTGCCAGCAGTTTATTACCGGGACAGGGAGGAACTGAAGCTTTCTTT. Amino acids: CASSLLPGQGGTEAFF. The gene calls are TRBV27 and TRBJ1-1; TRBD1 agrees at 9 bases. After removal of 1 base from V and 5 bases from J, the junction contained 8 bases not matched to a gene. Germline V gives CDR1 MNHEY, CDR2 SMNVEV (reference sequence). This CDR3 spans 16 amino acids.

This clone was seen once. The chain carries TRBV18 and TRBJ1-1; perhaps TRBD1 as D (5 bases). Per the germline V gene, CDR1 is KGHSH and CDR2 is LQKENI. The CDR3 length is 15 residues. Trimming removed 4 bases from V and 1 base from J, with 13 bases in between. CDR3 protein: CASSRLSGENTEAFF. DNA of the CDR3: TGTGCCAGCTCACGTCTGTCGGGGGAGAACACTGAAGCTTTCTTT.

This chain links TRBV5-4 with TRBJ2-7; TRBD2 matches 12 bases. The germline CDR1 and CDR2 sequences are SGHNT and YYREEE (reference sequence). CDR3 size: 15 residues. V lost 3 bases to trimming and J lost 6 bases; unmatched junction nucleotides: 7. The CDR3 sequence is CASSSRTSGKGEQYF. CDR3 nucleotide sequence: TGTGCCAGCAGCTCACGGACTAGCGGGAAGGGCGAGCAGTACTTC.

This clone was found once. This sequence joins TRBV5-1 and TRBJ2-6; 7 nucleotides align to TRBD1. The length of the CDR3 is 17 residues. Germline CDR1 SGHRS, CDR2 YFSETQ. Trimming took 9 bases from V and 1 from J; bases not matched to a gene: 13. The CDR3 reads CATSLQGSLSGANVLTF. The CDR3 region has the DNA TGCGCCACCTCGCTACAGGGGTCCTTGTCTGGGGCCAACGTCCTGACTTTC.

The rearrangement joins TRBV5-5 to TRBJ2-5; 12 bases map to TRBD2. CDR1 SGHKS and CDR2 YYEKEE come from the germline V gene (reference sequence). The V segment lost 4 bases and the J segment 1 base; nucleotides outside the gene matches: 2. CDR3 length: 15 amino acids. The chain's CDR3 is CASSGLAGFQETQYF. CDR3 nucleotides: TGTGCCAGCAGCGGACTAGCGGGGTTCCAAGAGACCCAGTACTTC. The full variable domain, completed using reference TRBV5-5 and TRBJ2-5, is DAGVTQSPTHLIKTRGQQVTLRCSPISGHKSVSWYQQVLGQGPQFIFQYYEKEERGRGNFPDRFSARQFPNYSSELNVNALLLGDSALYLCASSGLAGFQETQYFGPGTRLLVL.

CDR3 sequence reads: CASSPLTGDPQETQYF. In DNA, the CDR3 is TGTGCCAGCTCACCACTCACAGGGGACCCTCAGGAGACCCAGTACTTC. The rearrangement uses TRBV18 and TRBJ2-5, with 7 bases identical to TRBD1. CDR1 and CDR2 from the germline V gene are KGHSH and LQKENI. Germline trimming cut 1 base from V and 5 bases from J; bases unmatched to any gene: 10. The CDR3 is 16 amino acids.

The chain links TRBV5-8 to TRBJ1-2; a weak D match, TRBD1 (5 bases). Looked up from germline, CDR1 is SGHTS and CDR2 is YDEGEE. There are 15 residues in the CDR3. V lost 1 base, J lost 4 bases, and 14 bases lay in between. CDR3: CASSLTGLKTYGYTF. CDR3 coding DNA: TGTGCCAGCAGCTTGACGGGACTGAAGACCTATGGCTACACCTTC.

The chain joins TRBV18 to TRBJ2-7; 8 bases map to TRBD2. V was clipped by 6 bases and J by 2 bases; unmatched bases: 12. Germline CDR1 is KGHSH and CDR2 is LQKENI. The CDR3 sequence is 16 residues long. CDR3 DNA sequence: TGTGCCAGCTCCCCGAGGGGTAGCGGGGAAACCTACGAGCAGTACTTC. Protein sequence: CASSPRGSGETYEQYF.

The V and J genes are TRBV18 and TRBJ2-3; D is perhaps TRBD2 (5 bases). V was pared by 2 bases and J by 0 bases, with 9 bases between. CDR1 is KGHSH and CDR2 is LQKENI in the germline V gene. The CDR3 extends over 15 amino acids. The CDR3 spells CASSPGSGSTDTQYF. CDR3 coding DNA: TGTGCCAGCTCACCAGGCAGCGGTAGCACAGATACGCAGTATTTT.

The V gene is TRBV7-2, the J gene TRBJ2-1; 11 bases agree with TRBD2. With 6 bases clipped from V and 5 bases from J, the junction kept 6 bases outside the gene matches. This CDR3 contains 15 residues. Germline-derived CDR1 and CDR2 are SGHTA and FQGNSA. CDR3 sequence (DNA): TGTGCCAGCAGACAACCGGGACTAGCGGACAATGAGCAGTTCTTC. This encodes CASRQPGLADNEQFF.

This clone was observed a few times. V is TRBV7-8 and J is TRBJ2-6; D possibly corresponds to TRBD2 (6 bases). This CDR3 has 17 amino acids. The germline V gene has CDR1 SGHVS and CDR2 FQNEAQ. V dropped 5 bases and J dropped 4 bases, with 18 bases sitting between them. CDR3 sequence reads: CASSQNAGIIGANVLTF. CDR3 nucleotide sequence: TGTGCCAGCAGCCAAAATGCGGGAATAATAGGGGCCAACGTCCTGACTTTC.

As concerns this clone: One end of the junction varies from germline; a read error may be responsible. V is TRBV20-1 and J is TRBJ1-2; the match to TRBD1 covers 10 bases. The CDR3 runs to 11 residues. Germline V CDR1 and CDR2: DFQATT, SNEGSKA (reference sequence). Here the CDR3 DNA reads TGTCCCAGGGACAGGGGCTATGGCTACACCTTC. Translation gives CPRDRGYGYTF.

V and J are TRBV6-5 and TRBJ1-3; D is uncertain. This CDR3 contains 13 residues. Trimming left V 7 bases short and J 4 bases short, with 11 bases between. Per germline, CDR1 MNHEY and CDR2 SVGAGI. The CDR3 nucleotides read TGTGCCAGCACCAGAGGGAGCGGAAACACCATATATTTT. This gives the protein CASTRGSGNTIYF.

The CDR3 region has the DNA TGTGCCAGCAGCCGAGGGCGTTCAGGGGATTCACCCCTCCACTTT. It is translated as CASSRGRSGDSPLHF. The genes are TRBV7-2 and TRBJ1-6, with D maybe TRBD1 (6 bases). Trimming shortened V by 5 bases and J by 8 bases, and 16 bases separated the two germline ends. CDR1 is SGHTA and CDR2 is FQGNSA in the germline V gene. The CDR3 is made up of 15 amino acids.

DNA for the CDR3: TGTGCCAGCAGCCTAGGGGGGGAGGGGGGCTACACCTTC. Protein product: CASSLGGEGGYTF. The V gene is TRBV9, the J gene TRBJ1-2, with D possibly matching TRBD1 (6 bases). From germline, CDR1 is SGDLS and CDR2 YYNGEE. The CDR3 consists of 13 residues. V was clipped by 4 bases and J by 8 bases, with 15 bases between them.

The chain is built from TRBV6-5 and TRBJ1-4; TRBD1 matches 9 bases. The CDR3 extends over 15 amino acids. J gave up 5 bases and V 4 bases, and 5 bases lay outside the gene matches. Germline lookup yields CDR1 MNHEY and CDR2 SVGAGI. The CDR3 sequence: CASSLWGTGNEKLFF. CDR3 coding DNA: TGTGCCAGCAGTTTATGGGGGACAGGGAATGAAAAACTGTTTTTT.

The CDR3 sequence: CASSPGSSYEQYF. CDR3 nucleotides: TGTGCCAGCAGCCCCGGGAGCTCCTACGAGCAGTACTTC. The chain carries TRBV28 and TRBJ2-7; possible D gene TRBD2, 6 bases. Germline CDR1 MDHEN, CDR2 SYDVKM. Trimming shortened V by 6 bases and J by 0 bases, and 9 bases separated the two germline ends. CDR3 length: 13 amino acids.

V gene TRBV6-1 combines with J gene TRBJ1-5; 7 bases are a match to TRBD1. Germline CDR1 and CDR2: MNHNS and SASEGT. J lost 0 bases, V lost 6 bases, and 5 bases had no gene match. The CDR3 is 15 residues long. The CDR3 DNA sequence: TGTGCCAGCAGAGGACAGGCAACTAGCAATCAGCCCCAGCATTTT. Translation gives CASRGQATSNQPQHF.

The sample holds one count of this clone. The CDR3 spells CASRGQDTGELFF. CDR3 nucleotides: TGCGCCAGCAGGGGACAGGACACCGGGGAGCTGTTTTTT. The chain recombines TRBV5-1 with TRBJ2-2; TRBD1 agrees at 8 bases. With 5 bases clipped from V and 3 bases from J, the junction kept 0 bases outside the gene matches. Germline assignment: CDR1 SGHRS and CDR2 YFSETQ. The CDR3 spans 13 residues.

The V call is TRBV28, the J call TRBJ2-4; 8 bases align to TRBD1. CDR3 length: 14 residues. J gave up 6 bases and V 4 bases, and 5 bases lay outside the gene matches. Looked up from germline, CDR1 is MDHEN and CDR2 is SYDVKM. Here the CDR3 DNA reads TGTGCCAGCAGTTCGCCTGACAGGGGAAACATTCAGTACTTC. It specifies CASSSPDRGNIQYF.

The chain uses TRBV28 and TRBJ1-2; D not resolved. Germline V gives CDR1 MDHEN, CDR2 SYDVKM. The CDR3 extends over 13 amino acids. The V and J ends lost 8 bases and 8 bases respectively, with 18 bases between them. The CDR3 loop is CASQEGLSGGYTF. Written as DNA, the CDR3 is TGTGCCAGCCAAGAGGGATTGTCGGGAGGCTACACCTTC.

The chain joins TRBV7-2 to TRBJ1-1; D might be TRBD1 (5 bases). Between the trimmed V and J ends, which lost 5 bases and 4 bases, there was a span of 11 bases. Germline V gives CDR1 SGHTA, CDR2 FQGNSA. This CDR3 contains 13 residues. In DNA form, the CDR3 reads TGTGCCAGCAGCCTAGGGGCGCGCACTGAAGCTTTCTTT. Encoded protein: CASSLGARTEAFF.

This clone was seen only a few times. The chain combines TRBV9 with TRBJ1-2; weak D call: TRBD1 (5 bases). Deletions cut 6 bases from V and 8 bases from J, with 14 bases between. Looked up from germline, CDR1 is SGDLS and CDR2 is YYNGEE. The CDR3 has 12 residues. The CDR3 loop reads CASNPGSGGYTF. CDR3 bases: TGTGCCAGCAATCCAGGGTCCGGGGGCTACACCTTC.

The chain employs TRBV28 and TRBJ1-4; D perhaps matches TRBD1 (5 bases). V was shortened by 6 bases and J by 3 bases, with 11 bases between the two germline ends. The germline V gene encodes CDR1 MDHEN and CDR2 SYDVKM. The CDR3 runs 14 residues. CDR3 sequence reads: CASRLTTANEKLFF. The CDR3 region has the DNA TGTGCCAGCAGACTGACGACAGCTAATGAAAAACTGTTTTTT.

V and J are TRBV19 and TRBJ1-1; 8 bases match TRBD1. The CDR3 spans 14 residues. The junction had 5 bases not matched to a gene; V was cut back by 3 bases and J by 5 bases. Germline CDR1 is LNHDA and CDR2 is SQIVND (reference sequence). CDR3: CASSMDREPTEAFF. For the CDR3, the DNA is TGTGCCAGTAGTATGGACAGGGAGCCGACTGAAGCTTTCTTT.